One sample yielded the 8 T cell receptor beta chains listed below, sequenced in a study of blood T cell repertoires in COVID-19. Libraries were prepared by immunoSEQ multiplex PCR; TCRdb keeps only in-frame clonotypes and omits some of them. The repertoire holds 300,000 to 450,000 clones, with around 87% as singletons. The sequenced sample was PBMCs or T cells enriched from blood (not recorded which). Receptors were obtained from a young man who had recovered from COVID-19.

The genes are TRBV7-9 and TRBJ2-3; maybe TRBD1 (6 bases). V lost 5 bases and J lost 2, with 14 bases in between. This CDR3 contains 15 residues. Germline lookup yields CDR1 SEHNR and CDR2 FQNEAQ (reference sequence). Written as DNA, the CDR3 is TGTGCCAGCAGCCCGACAGGACAGAACACAGATACGCAGTATTTT. This encodes CASSPTGQNTDTQYF.

The chain links TRBV9 to TRBJ1-2, with TRBD1 as a possible D gene (6 bases). This CDR3 is built from 14 residues. Trimming shortened V by 1 base and J by 8 bases, and 15 bases separated the two germline ends. Germline assignment: CDR1 SGDLS and CDR2 YYNGEE. The CDR3 is CASSVTEGGKGYTF. The DNA of the CDR3 is TGTGCCAGCAGCGTAACAGAAGGGGGAAAAGGCTACACCTTC.

The genes are TRBV10-3 and TRBJ2-1; 10 nucleotides line up with TRBD2. V shed 10 bases and J 6 bases; nucleotides not matched to a gene: 9. The CDR3 runs 14 residues. Germline assignment: CDR1 ENHRY and CDR2 SYGVKD. CDR3 loop: CATKAGGPANEQFF. The CDR3 bases are TGTGCCACCAAAGCGGGGGGGCCCGCCAATGAGCAGTTCTTC.

The chain couples TRBV7-9 to TRBJ2-7; TRBD1 aligns across 8 bases. The germline gives CDR1 SEHNR, CDR2 FQNEAQ (reference sequence). V dropped 6 bases and J dropped 2; count of bases not matched to a gene: 6. The CDR3 loop spans 14 amino acids. The CDR3 loop reads CASSRPGQAYEQYF. CDR3 bases: TGTGCCAGCAGTCGTCCGGGACAGGCCTACGAGCAGTACTTC.

This sequence joins TRBV19 and TRBJ1-3; D perhaps matches TRBD1 (6 bases). Germline CDR1 LNHDA, CDR2 SQIVND (reference sequence). The CDR3 is 15 residues long. V shed 6 bases and J shed 0 bases, with 12 bases lying between them. The CDR3 loop is CASRTGQSSGNTIYF. CDR3 DNA: TGTGCCAGTAGGACCGGACAGAGCTCTGGAAACACCATATATTTT.

The chain is built from TRBV2 and TRBJ2-7; no clear D. Trimming removed 4 bases at V and 4 bases at J, with 11 bases between. CDR1 is SNHLY, CDR2 FYNNEI, per germline. The CDR3 is made up of 13 amino acids. The CDR3 sequence is CASSGYSWYEQYF. CDR3 sequence (DNA): TGTGCCAGCAGTGGGTACAGTTGGTACGAGCAGTACTTC.

This sequence joins TRBV19 and TRBJ2-1, with 9 bases identical to TRBD2. With V trimmed by 6 bases and J by 8 bases, 11 bases remained unmatched. The CDR3 totals 15 residues. Germline values: CDR1 LNHDA, CDR2 SQIVND (reference sequence). CDR3 in amino acids: CASRGGGAGIDEQFF. CDR3 in DNA: TGTGCCAGTAGAGGCGGGGGGGCCGGTATTGATGAGCAGTTCTTC.

The V and J genes are TRBV6-8 and TRBJ2-1; 8 bases map to TRBD2. This CDR3 spans 16 amino acids. Germline V gives CDR1 MNHGY, CDR2 SAAAGT. J gave up 0 bases and V 6 bases, and 7 bases lay outside the gene matches. CDR3 coding DNA: TGTGCCAGCAGCCAGGGCGGGGGGAGCTCCTACAATGAGCAGTTCTTC. Amino acid sequence: CASSQGGGSSYNEQFF.